The next 9 T cell receptor beta chains were all read from a single sample in a study of early T cells in non-severe SARS-CoV-2 infection. MiXCR, applied by TCRdb to the 5' RACE reads, yields one record per CDR3 protein. The sample comprises approximately 75,000 distinct CDR3 sequences, about 4.9% of which are singletons, and under 4% rests with the top ten. Sample: whole blood, taken at baseline. Receptors were obtained from an adult who was a healthcare worker with PCR-confirmed SARS-CoV-2 infection or an uninfected control (not recorded which). The donor label of this sample is uncertain.

This clonotype has ten or more counts. The V and J genes are TRBV4-3 and TRBJ1-2; possibly TRBD1 for D (6 bases). V was shortened by 0 bases and J by 4 bases, with 12 bases between the two germline ends. Germline V gene data show CDR1 as LGHNA and CDR2 as YSLEER. CDR3 length: 15 amino acids. The CDR3 here is CASSQEVRGPYGYTF. DNA of the CDR3: TGCGCCAGCAGCCAAGAAGTACGGGGGCCCTATGGCTACACCTTC.

Details on this clonotype: A read error is possible here, since a much larger clone lies one base away. This rearrangement joins TRBV19 to TRBJ1-1; no firm D call. The V end was cut by 7 bases, the J end by 5 bases, with 14 bases between. CDR1 and CDR2 (germline): LNHDA, SQIVND (reference sequence). The CDR3 extends over 13 amino acids. The CDR3 loop is CASTCSLGTEAFF. As DNA, the CDR3 is TGTGCCAGTACCTGTTCTTTGGGGACTGAAGCTTTCTTT.

This clonotype was seen repeatedly, ten times or more. V gene TRBV4-2 combines with J gene TRBJ2-1; no firm D call. Trimming stripped 0 bases from V and 6 bases from J, with 6 bases between. This CDR3 region has 13 residues. Germline CDR1 is LGHNA and CDR2 is YNFKEQ. This CDR3 is CASSQDLGNEQFF. DNA for the CDR3: TGTGCCAGCAGCCAAGACTTGGGCAATGAGCAGTTCTTC.

This clonotype was found many times. The rearrangement links TRBV5-1 to TRBJ1-4, with TRBD1 as a possible D gene (6 bases). Germline lookup yields CDR1 SGHRS and CDR2 YFSETQ. The length of the CDR3 is 14 residues. V gave up 1 base and J gave up 8 bases, with 12 bases separating them. CDR3 residues: CASSLSERGEKLFF. The CDR3 bases are TGCGCCAGCAGCTTGTCCGAAAGGGGGGAAAAACTGTTTTTT.

The rearrangement uses TRBV19 and TRBJ2-2; D could derive from TRBD1 or TRBD2 (5 bases each). The CDR3 is 18 residues long. The ends were cut back, 3 bases at V and 2 bases at J, with 19 bases in the middle. In germline, CDR1 is LNHDA, CDR2 SQIVND (reference sequence). The CDR3 sequence is CASSMEALGRVNTGELFF. The CDR3 DNA sequence: TGTGCCAGTAGTATGGAGGCTTTAGGCAGGGTCAACACCGGGGAGCTGTTTTTT.

In this sample, this clonotype turned up a few times. The rearrangement uses TRBV4-3 and TRBJ2-7; 11 positions match TRBD2. CDR3 size: 17 residues. With 0 bases clipped from V and 9 bases from J, the junction kept 13 bases outside the gene matches. Germline V lookup: CDR1 LGHNA, CDR2 YSLEER. The CDR3 loop reads CASSQEQGLAGLTGQYF. The CDR3 DNA sequence: TGCGCCAGCAGCCAAGAGCAAGGACTAGCGGGTCTTACGGGGCAGTACTTC.

This clonotype appeared many times. CDR3 nucleotides: TGTGCCAGCAGTTATTCGACAGGGGAGACCTACGAGCAGTACTTC. Translating gives CASSYSTGETYEQYF. The chain links TRBV6-5 to TRBJ2-7; TRBD1 matches at 8 bases. Germline CDR1 MNHEY, CDR2 SVGAGI. J lost 2 bases, V lost 3 bases, and 6 bases had no gene match. The CDR3 has 15 residues.

This rearrangement joins TRBV11-2 to TRBJ2-3; D not certain. Germline lookup yields CDR1 SGHAT and CDR2 FQNNGV. V was cut by 0 bases and J by 2 bases, with 9 bases left in between. This CDR3 spans 15 amino acids. The CDR3 region has the DNA TGTGCCAGCAGCTTAGATTTAGGATTCACAGATACGCAGTATTTT. Its translation: CASSLDLGFTDTQYF.

The chain combines TRBV18 with TRBJ1-4, with a weak D call TRBD1 (6 bases). The CDR3 has 16 residues. Trimming removed 6 bases at V and 13 bases at J, with 27 bases between. Germline CDR1 is KGHSH and CDR2 is LQKENI. The DNA for the CDR3 is TGTGCCAGCTCCCGGATGGGGGGGGCAGGAGCTCTCGGACTGTTTTTT. Its translation is CASSRMGGAGALGLFF.